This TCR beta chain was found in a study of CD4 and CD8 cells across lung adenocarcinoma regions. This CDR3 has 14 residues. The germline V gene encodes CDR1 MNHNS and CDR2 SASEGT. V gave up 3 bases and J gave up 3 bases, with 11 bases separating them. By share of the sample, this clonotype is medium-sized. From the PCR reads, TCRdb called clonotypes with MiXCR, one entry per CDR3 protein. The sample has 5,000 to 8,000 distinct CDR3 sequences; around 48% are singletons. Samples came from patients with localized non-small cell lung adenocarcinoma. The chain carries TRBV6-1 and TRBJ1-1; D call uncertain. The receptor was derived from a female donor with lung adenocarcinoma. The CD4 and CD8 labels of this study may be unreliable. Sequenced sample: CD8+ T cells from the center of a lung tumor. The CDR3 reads CASSDFSVYTEAFF. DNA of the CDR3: TGTGCCAGCAGTGATTTTTCGGTATACACTGAAGCTTTCTTT.